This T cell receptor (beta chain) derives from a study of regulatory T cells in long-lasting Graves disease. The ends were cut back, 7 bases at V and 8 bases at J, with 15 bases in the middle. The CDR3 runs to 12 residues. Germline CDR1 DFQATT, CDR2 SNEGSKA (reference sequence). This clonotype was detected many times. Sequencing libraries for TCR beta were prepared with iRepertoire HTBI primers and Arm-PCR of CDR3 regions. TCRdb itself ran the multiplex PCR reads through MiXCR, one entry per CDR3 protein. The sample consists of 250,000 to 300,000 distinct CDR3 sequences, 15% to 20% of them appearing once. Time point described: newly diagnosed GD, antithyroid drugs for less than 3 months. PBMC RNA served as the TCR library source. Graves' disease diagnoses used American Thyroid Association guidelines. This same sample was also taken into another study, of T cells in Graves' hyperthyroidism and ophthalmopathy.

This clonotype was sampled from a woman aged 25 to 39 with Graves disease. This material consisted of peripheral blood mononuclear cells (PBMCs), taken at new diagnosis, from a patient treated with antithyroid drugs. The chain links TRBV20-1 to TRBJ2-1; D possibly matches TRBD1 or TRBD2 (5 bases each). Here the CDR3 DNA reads TGCAGTGGGGACGAGGGTTTGGATGAGCAGTTCTTC. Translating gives CSGDEGLDEQFF.